The TCR beta chain described here comes from a study of Ad26.COV2.S vaccination and SARS-CoV-2 variants. Study as a whole: The vaccine Ad26.COV2.S was put into the muscle once, or twice with 56 days between.

To note about this clone: No antigen is known for it.

Germline V gene data show CDR1 as MNHEY and CDR2 as SVGAGI. The CDR3 has 15 amino acids. With V trimmed by 2 bases and J by 7 bases, 3 bases remained unmatched. Clones were sequenced by immunoSEQ multiplex PCR, and TCRdb holds only the in-frame ones, with some missing. The sample has 300,000 to 500,000 clones; 88% are singletons. This sample's treatment: some 20 received Ad26.COV2.S at low or high dose, single or two shots; five or six received placebo; per-sample allocation not given. All samples were drawn on day 63, counting from the first vaccine or placebo injection. Overall study results and limits: Spike-specific TCR breadth in vaccine recipients exceeded that seen in placebo recipients. It was found that vaccine and placebo recipients had similar non-spike TCR breadth. Total T cell responses, in the TCR breadth and depth analyses, may have been underestimated.

The input for sequencing was peripheral blood, taken in a trial of Ad26.COV2.S vaccine versus placebo. The sequence derives from a person between 18 and 59 years old who received the Ad26.COV2.S COVID-19 vaccine or a placebo. The chain recombines TRBV6-5 with TRBJ2-1; 12 bases are shared with TRBD2. This CDR3 reads CASSYDGTSGNEQFF. The CDR3, as DNA: TGTGCCAGCAGTTACGACGGGACTAGCGGGAATGAGCAGTTCTTC.